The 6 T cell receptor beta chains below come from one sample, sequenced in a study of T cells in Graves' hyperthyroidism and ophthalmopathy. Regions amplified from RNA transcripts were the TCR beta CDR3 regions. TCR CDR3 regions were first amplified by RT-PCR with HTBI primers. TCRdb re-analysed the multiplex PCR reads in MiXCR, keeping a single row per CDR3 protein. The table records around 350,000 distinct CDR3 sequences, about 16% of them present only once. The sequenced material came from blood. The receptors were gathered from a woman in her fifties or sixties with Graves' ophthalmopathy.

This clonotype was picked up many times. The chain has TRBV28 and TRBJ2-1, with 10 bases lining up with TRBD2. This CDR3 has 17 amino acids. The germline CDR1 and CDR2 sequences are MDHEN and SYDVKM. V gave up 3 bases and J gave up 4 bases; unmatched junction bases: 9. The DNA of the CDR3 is TGTGCCAGCAGTTTCCCTAGCGGGAGCCGTACTTACAATGAGCAGTTCTTC. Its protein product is CASSFPSGSRTYNEQFF.

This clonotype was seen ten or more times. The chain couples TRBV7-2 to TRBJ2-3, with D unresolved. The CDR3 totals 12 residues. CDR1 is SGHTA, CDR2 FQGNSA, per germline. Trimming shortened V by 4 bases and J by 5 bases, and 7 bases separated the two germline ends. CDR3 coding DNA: TGTGCCAGCAGCTCCCCCGTAGATACGCAGTATTTT. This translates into CASSSPVDTQYF.

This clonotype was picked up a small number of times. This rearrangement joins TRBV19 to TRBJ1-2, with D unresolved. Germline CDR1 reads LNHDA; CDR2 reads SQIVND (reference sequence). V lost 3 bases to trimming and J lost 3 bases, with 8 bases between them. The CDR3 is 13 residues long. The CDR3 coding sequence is TGTGCCAGTAGTATCGGGGTCCACTATGGCTACACCTTC. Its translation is CASSIGVHYGYTF.

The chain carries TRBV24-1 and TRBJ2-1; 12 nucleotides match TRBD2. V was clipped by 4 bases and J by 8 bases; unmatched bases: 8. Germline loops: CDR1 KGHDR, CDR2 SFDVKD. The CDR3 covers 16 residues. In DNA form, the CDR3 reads TGTGCCACCAGTGACAGAACTAGCGGGGGGTTGGATGAGCAGTTCTTC. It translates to CATSDRTSGGLDEQFF.

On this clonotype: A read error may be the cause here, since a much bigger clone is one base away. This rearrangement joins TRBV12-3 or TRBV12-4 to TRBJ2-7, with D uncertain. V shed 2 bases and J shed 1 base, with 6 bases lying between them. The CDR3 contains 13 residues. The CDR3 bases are TGTGCCAGCAGTTTAATCCAGTCCTACGAGCAGTACTTC. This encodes CASSLIQSYEQYF.

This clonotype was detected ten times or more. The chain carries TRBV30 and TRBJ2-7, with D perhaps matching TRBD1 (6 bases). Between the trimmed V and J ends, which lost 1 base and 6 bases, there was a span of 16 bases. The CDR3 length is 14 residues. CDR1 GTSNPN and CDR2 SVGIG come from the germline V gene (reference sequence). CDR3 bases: TGTGCCTGGAGTGCGGGACACCCGAGCTCCGAGCAGTACTTC. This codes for CAWSAGHPSSEQYF. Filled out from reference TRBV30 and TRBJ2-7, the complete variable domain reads SQTIHQWPATLVQPVGSPLSLECTVEGTSNPNLYWYRQAAGRGLQLLFYSVGIGQISSEVPQNLSASRPQDRQFILSSKKLLLSDSGFYLCAWSAGHPSSEQYFGPGTRLTVT.